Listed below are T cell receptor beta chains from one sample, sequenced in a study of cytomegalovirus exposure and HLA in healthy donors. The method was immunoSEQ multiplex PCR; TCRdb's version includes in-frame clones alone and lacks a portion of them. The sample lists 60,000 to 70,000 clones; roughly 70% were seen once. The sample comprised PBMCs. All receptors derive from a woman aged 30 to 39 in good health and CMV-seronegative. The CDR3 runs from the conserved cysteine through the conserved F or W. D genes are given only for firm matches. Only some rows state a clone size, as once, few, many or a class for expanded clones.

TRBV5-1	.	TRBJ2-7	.	CASSVEGGEQYF	TGCGCCAGCAGCGTGGAAGGAGGGGAGCAGTACTTC
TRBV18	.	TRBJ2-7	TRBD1	CASSPLGQGISEQYF	TGTGCCAGCTCACCATTGGGACAGGGAATCTCCGAGCAGTACTTC
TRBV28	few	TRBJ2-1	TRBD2	CASRPPGLAYLNEQFF	TGTGCCAGCAGACCCCCGGGACTAGCTTACCTCAATGAGCAGTTCTTC
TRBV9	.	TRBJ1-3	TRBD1	CASSVAPPGQGGNTIYF	TGTGCCAGCAGCGTAGCTCCCCCCGGACAGGGGGGAAACACCATATATTTT
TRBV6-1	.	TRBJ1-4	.	CASSEQGGAREKLFF	TGTGCCAGCAGTGAACAAGGAGGGGCCAGGGAAAAACTGTTTTTT
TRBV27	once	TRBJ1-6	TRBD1	CAVGTGAASYNSPLHF	TGTGCCGTCGGGACAGGGGCAGCCTCCTATAATTCACCCCTCCACTTT
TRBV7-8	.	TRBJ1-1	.	CASSLSMGRKNTEAFF	TGTGCCAGCAGCTTATCCATGGGCAGAAAGAACACTGAAGCTTTCTTT
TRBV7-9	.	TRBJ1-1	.	CASSPDGAWGTEAFF	TGTGCCAGCAGCCCAGATGGGGCCTGGGGCACTGAAGCTTTCTTT
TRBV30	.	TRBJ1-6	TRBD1	CAWSQGASPLHF	TGTGCCTGGAGTCAGGGGGCCTCACCCCTCCACTTT
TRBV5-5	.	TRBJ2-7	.	CASNWGAYEQYF	TGTGCCAGCAACTGGGGGGCCTACGAGCAGTACTTC
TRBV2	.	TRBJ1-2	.	CASSSGQINYGYTF	TGTGCCAGCAGTAGTGGACAGATTAACTATGGCTACACCTTC
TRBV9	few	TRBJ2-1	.	CASTSVGGRASEQFF	TGTGCCAGCACCTCAGTGGGGGGGCGTGCCTCTGAGCAGTTCTTC
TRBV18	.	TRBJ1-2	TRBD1	CASSLGTANYGYTF	TGTGCCAGCTCACTTGGGACAGCCAACTATGGCTACACCTTC
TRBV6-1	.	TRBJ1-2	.	CASSEGGGGVYGYTF	TGTGCCAGCAGTGAAGGGGGAGGGGGGGTCTATGGCTACACCTTC